The source of this T cell receptor (beta chain) is a study of regulatory T cells in long-lasting Graves disease. The study's findings and limits: TCR diversity was lower in persistent Graves' patients than in newly diagnosed ones.

To make TCR beta libraries, researchers used iRepertoire HTBI primers and Arm-PCR of CDR3 regions. MiXCR was run by TCRdb on the multiplex PCR reads, yielding one entry per CDR3 protein. This sample carries 350,000 to 550,000 distinct CDR3 sequences, 11% to 15% of them seen once, and the ten largest clones take roughly 18%. This clonotype was detected only a few times. Its specificity is not known. Trimming cost V 5 bases and J 3 bases, with 17 bases left between them. In germline, CDR1 is LNHDA, CDR2 SQIVND (reference sequence). The CDR3 extends over 16 amino acids. Time point reported: newly diagnosed GD, antithyroid drugs for less than 3 months. PBMCs provided the RNA from which the TCR library was made. These data also featured in a second study, about T cells in Graves' hyperthyroidism and ophthalmopathy. That paper states: When the TCR CDR3 underwent first-round RT-PCR, the HTBI primer set was used. Most clonotypes that expanded in the thyroid above 0.001 also showed up in blood.

This sample comprised peripheral blood mononuclear cells (PBMCs), obtained at new diagnosis, from a patient treated with antithyroid drugs. The rearrangement uses TRBV19 and TRBJ1-5, with D possibly matching TRBD1 (5 bases). The sequence came from a woman aged 50 to 65 with Graves disease. In DNA, the CDR3 is TGTGCCAGTAGTTCCCTAACGGGGCTCCCCAATCAGCCCCAGCATTTT. The encoded protein is CASSSLTGLPNQPQHF. The full variable domain, completed using reference TRBV19 and TRBJ1-5, is DGGITQSPKYLFRKEGQNVTLSCEQNLNHDAMYWYRQDPGQGLRLIYYSQIVNDFQKGDIAEGYSVSREKKESFPLTVTSAQKNPTAFYLCASSSLTGLPNQPQHFGDGTRLSIL.